The entry that follows covers one T cell receptor beta chain sequence. The source of the sample is a study of blood T cell repertoires in COVID-19. At the level of the study: Samples representing acute and convalescent COVID-19 were sourced from the United States, Italy and Spain. Sample material is recorded as cDNA or gDNA derived from T cells, B-cell-depleted T cells, or PBMCs.

The V end was cut by 6 bases, the J end by 7 bases, with 9 bases between. The CDR3 extends over 11 amino acids. Germline V gene lookup returns CDR1 SNHLY and CDR2 FYNNEI. Authors' methods: Reference gene primer amplification in the assay estimated nucleated cell counts. Method: immunoSEQ multiplex PCR; TCRdb's copy keeps in-frame clones and lacks some. That table gives V, J and clone size, and the DNA gave D and trimming. The data contain 100,000 to 150,000 clones, almost 70% of them singletons. The chain combines TRBV2 with TRBJ1-2; D might be TRBD1 (5 bases). The sequence was collected from a woman between 65 and 79 years old with acute or convalescent COVID-19. The sequenced sample was peripheral blood. The CDR3 is CASRQGFGYTF. CDR3 DNA: TGTGCCAGCAGGCAGGGATTTGGCTACACCTTC. Full variable domain (rest looked up from reference TRBV2 and TRBJ1-2): EPEVTQTPSHQVTQMGQEVILRCVPISNHLYFYWYRQILGQKVEFLVSFYNNEISEKSEIFDDQFSVERPDGSNFTLKIRSTKLEDSAMYFCASRQGFGYTFGSGTRLTVV.